The clone carrying this T cell receptor (beta chain) was seen ten or more times. This entry comes from a study of CD8 T cells in ankylosing spondylitis. Quantitative molecular-barcoded 5'-RACE generated the TCR beta libraries. TCRdb recomputed calls from the 5' RACE reads with MiXCR, one row per CDR3 protein. The sample gives 350,000 or so distinct CDR3 sequences, around 10% of which show up once; roughly 9% is in the top ten. This sequence was found in a female donor with ankylosing spondylitis or in good health (not recorded which). The sample taken for sequencing was blood, either unsorted or a sorted T cell fraction (not recorded which).

The DNA of the CDR3 is TGTGCCAGCAGCTTACTGTCGACCGAGCAGTACTTC. Translated: CASSLLSTEQYF. The J gene is TRBJ2-7, the V gene TRBV7-9; no reliable D call. With 2 bases removed from V and 6 bases from J, the gap between germline ends came to 8 bases. The germline gives CDR1 SEHNR, CDR2 FQNEAQ (reference sequence). This CDR3 is built from 12 residues.